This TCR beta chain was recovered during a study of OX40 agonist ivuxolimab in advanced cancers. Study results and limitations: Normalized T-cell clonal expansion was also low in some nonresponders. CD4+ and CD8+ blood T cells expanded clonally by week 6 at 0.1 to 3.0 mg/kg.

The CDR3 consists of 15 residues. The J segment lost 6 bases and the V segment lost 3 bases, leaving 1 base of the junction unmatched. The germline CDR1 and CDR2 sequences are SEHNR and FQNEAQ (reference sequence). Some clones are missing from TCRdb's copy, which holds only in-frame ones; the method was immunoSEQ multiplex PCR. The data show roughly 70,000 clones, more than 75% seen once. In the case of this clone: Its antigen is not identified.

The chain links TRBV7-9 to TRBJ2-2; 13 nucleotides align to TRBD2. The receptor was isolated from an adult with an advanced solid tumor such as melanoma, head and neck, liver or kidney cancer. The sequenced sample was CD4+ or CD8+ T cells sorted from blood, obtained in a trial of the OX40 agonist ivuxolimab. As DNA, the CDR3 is TGTGCCAGCAGCTTCGGACTAGCGGGAGCCGGGGAGCTGTTTTTT. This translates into CASSFGLAGAGELFF.